Listed below are T cell receptor beta chains from one sample, sequenced in a study of identical twins. TCRdb re-analysed the 5' RACE reads in MiXCR, keeping a single row per CDR3 protein. The profile covers around 960,000 distinct CDR3 sequences, with 9% to 15% appearing a single time and roughly 1.6% taken by the ten largest. Another study also made use of these data, one on yellow fever vaccine responses in identical twins.

The source material was PBMCs. These receptors were taken from a woman younger than 30 in good health. CDR3s leave out the opening cysteine and the closing phenylalanine or tryptophan. D genes are given only for firm matches.

J gene: TRBJ2-1
V gene: TRBV7-9
D gene: NA
CDR3 protein: ASTHSGEQF

J gene: TRBJ2-2
V gene: TRBV20-1
D gene: NA
CDR3 protein: SAPGGGRTGELF

J gene: TRBJ1-2
V gene: TRBV3-1
D gene: NA
CDR3 protein: ASSHLGEDYGYT

J gene: TRBJ2-3
V gene: TRBV10-1
D gene: TRBD1
CDR3 protein: AITTGTDKPSTDTQY

J gene: TRBJ1-1
V gene: TRBV5-1
D gene: TRBD1
CDR3 protein: ASSLGGTGSPEAF

J gene: TRBJ2-6
V gene: TRBV5-1
D gene: TRBD1
CDR3 protein: ASSKGRDSFSGANVLT

J gene: TRBJ1-5
V gene: TRBV29-1
D gene: NA
CDR3 protein: SVADPPDQPQH

J gene: TRBJ2-1
V gene: TRBV5-1
D gene: NA
CDR3 protein: ASSTLGGYNEQF

J gene: TRBJ2-1
V gene: TRBV29-1
D gene: TRBD1
CDR3 protein: SVTGGSYNEQF

J gene: TRBJ2-2
V gene: TRBV12-3/TRBV12-4
D gene: NA
CDR3 protein: ASRNQVTGELF

J gene: TRBJ2-5
V gene: TRBV3-1
D gene: TRBD2
CDR3 protein: ASSHRGTRQETQY

J gene: TRBJ2-7
V gene: TRBV27
D gene: TRBD2
CDR3 protein: ASSCQREGRYEQY

J gene: TRBJ2-3
V gene: TRBV5-5
D gene: NA
CDR3 protein: ASSLAPPGTQGPDTQY

J gene: TRBJ2-5
V gene: TRBV7-9
D gene: TRBD1
CDR3 protein: PSRDAGTGSETQY

J gene: TRBJ1-5
V gene: TRBV7-2
D gene: NA
CDR3 protein: ASSERGGTTSNQPQH

J gene: TRBJ2-5
V gene: TRBV10-3
D gene: NA
CDR3 protein: AISDGQILQETQY

J gene: TRBJ2-2
V gene: TRBV11-2
D gene: NA
CDR3 protein: ASSLGSGELF

J gene: TRBJ1-5
V gene: TRBV12-3/TRBV12-4
D gene: TRBD1
CDR3 protein: ASSLRHTGGDQPQH

J gene: TRBJ2-1
V gene: TRBV11-2
D gene: NA
CDR3 protein: ASRRASYNEQF

J gene: TRBJ2-7
V gene: TRBV6-5
D gene: TRBD1
CDR3 protein: ASSYNRGREQY

J gene: TRBJ2-1
V gene: TRBV20-1
D gene: NA
CDR3 protein: SANPNLVYNEQF

J gene: TRBJ2-1
V gene: TRBV9
D gene: NA
CDR3 protein: ASSVGLARADEQF

J gene: TRBJ2-1
V gene: TRBV2
D gene: NA
CDR3 protein: ASSERTRSYEQF

J gene: TRBJ2-1
V gene: TRBV5-1
D gene: TRBD2
CDR3 protein: ASTITSGINEQF

J gene: TRBJ2-5
V gene: TRBV11-2
D gene: NA
CDR3 protein: ASSLLVEVAETQY

J gene: TRBJ1-1
V gene: TRBV20-1
D gene: NA
CDR3 protein: SAGLNTEAF

J gene: TRBJ2-5
V gene: TRBV24-1
D gene: NA
CDR3 protein: ATSDRDGYQETQY

J gene: TRBJ2-7
V gene: TRBV2
D gene: TRBD2
CDR3 protein: ASSEGPGGSYEQY

J gene: TRBJ2-1
V gene: TRBV3-1
D gene: NA
CDR3 protein: ASSQEGPRPYNEQF

J gene: TRBJ2-1
V gene: TRBV27
D gene: NA
CDR3 protein: ASSTRLGSSYNEQF

J gene: TRBJ2-4
V gene: TRBV5-4
D gene: TRBD1
CDR3 protein: ASSWIDRAGKNIQY

J gene: TRBJ2-1
V gene: TRBV15
D gene: NA
CDR3 protein: ATSRERDRGHEQF

J gene: TRBJ2-3
V gene: TRBV12-3/TRBV12-4
D gene: NA
CDR3 protein: ASSLSGLGDTQY

J gene: TRBJ2-7
V gene: TRBV5-1
D gene: TRBD1
CDR3 protein: ASSYRQGDYEQY

J gene: TRBJ2-1
V gene: TRBV7-9
D gene: NA
CDR3 protein: ASSLVGSRVYNEQF

J gene: TRBJ2-4
V gene: TRBV20-1
D gene: NA
CDR3 protein: SASELAKNIQY

J gene: TRBJ2-1
V gene: TRBV5-1
D gene: TRBD1
CDR3 protein: ASSITSQGASGEQF

J gene: TRBJ2-4
V gene: TRBV5-1
D gene: NA
CDR3 protein: ASSLDWWGGIQY

J gene: TRBJ2-7
V gene: TRBV5-1
D gene: NA
CDR3 protein: ASSRTSGTLPHEQY

J gene: TRBJ2-5
V gene: TRBV20-1
D gene: NA
CDR3 protein: SASSPGETQY

J gene: TRBJ1-6
V gene: TRBV3-1
D gene: NA
CDR3 protein: ASSWQGSYNSPLH

J gene: TRBJ2-5
V gene: TRBV12-3/TRBV12-4
D gene: NA
CDR3 protein: ASTYGVSQETQY

J gene: TRBJ1-6
V gene: TRBV2
D gene: NA
CDR3 protein: ASKDGAGPGLNSPLH

J gene: TRBJ1-5
V gene: TRBV7-6
D gene: NA
CDR3 protein: ASSFSGGPQH

J gene: TRBJ2-3
V gene: TRBV6-5
D gene: TRBD2
CDR3 protein: ASSYSRMLAGDTQY

J gene: TRBJ1-1
V gene: TRBV7-9
D gene: NA
CDR3 protein: ASSLGHAYMNTEAF

J gene: TRBJ2-3
V gene: TRBV12-3/TRBV12-4
D gene: TRBD2
CDR3 protein: ASSSGTSGRASDTQY

J gene: TRBJ2-2
V gene: TRBV11-2
D gene: NA
CDR3 protein: ASSLGRITGELF

J gene: TRBJ1-4
V gene: TRBV10-2
D gene: NA
CDR3 protein: ASRRTELNEKLF

J gene: TRBJ2-7
V gene: TRBV7-8
D gene: TRBD2
CDR3 protein: ASSLEGLAGPYEQY

J gene: TRBJ2-1
V gene: TRBV3-1
D gene: TRBD2
CDR3 protein: ASSQDREEITYNEQF

J gene: TRBJ2-5
V gene: TRBV2
D gene: TRBD2
CDR3 protein: ASSASGGETQY

J gene: TRBJ2-3
V gene: TRBV12-3/TRBV12-4
D gene: TRBD2
CDR3 protein: ASCSRIWSSGVTDTQY

J gene: TRBJ2-3
V gene: TRBV20-1
D gene: TRBD2
CDR3 protein: SARDGRRGGLTDTQY